The source of this TCR beta chain is a study of T cells expressing NK-cell markers. Broader study findings: Among CD8+ T cells from over 5 donors, dominant NKG2C+ clonotypes accounted for roughly 1.0-7.0%. Leadership of the CD3+CD56-NKG2C+ fraction also belonged to these clonotypes in several donors.

A note on this clonotype: Its matching antigen is unknown.

TCRdb reanalyzed the 5' RACE reads and collapses them to one entry per CDR3 protein, without DNA. Its listing shows hundreds of thousands of distinct CDR3 sequences. The CDR3 runs 13 residues. The germline gives CDR1 SGHRS, CDR2 YFSETQ. The sequenced sample consisted of blood T cells: a sorted CD56 or NKG2C T cell subset, CD4+ or CD8+ T cells, or bulk PBMC T cells (not recorded which). This chain joins TRBV5-1 and TRBJ2-3. The receptor was isolated from a man between 18 and 29 years old in good health. The CDR3 loop is CASSVSVGDTQYF.